Following are 10 T cell receptor beta chains from one sample sequenced in a study of graft-versus-host responses after intestinal transplantation. Their target antigens are unknown. Only in-frame clones appear in the TCRdb table, and some are missing; sequencing was by immunoSEQ multiplex PCR. This table has around 70,000 clones, 80% to 90% appearing once. The sample consisted of unstimulated CD8+ T cells sorted from spleen or lymph node cells, taken before intestinal transplant. Receptors originate from a human donor who received an intestinal transplant.

The chain uses TRBV5-1 and TRBJ2-7; possible D gene TRBD1, 5 bases. Germline V gene sequence: CDR1 SGHRS, CDR2 YFSETQ. Trimming stripped 4 bases from V and 2 bases from J, with 13 bases between. CDR3 size: 14 residues. The CDR3 nucleotides read TGCGCCAGCAGCGATGGACACGGCACCTACGAGCAGTACTTC. Translation gives CASSDGHGTYEQYF.

The V and J genes are TRBV6-5 and TRBJ2-5, with a tentative D call TRBD2 (5 bases). The CDR3 has 14 residues. CDR1 is MNHEY, CDR2 SVGAGI, per germline. With 2 bases removed from V and 5 bases from J, the gap between germline ends came to 12 bases. The CDR3 nucleotides are TGTGCCAGCAGTTACGGGGTCCCGGGGGAGACCCAGTACTTC. The encoded protein is CASSYGVPGETQYF.

This sequence joins TRBV6-5 and TRBJ2-3; 13 positions agree with TRBD2. The V and J ends lost 2 bases and 2 bases, in that order; junction bases with no gene match: 1. Germline CDR1 reads MNHEY; CDR2 reads SVGAGI. This CDR3 region has 16 residues. The CDR3 reads CASSYGTSGVTDTQYF. The CDR3, as DNA: TGTGCCAGCAGTTACGGGACTAGCGGGGTCACAGATACGCAGTATTTT.

The chain recombines TRBV10-3 with TRBJ2-1; unclear D gene. The CDR3 covers 11 residues. Germline V gene sequence: CDR1 ENHRY, CDR2 SYGVKD. V was clipped by 6 bases and J by 6 bases, with 6 bases between them. The CDR3: CAIRASNEQFF. The CDR3 DNA reads as TGTGCCATCAGAGCCTCCAATGAGCAGTTCTTC.

The genes are TRBV25-1 and TRBJ2-5, with 8 bases aligning to TRBD1. The junction had 11 bases not matched to a gene; V was cut back by 6 bases and J by 2 bases. The CDR3 has 16 residues. Germline CDR1 reads MGHDK; CDR2 reads SYGVNS. The CDR3 DNA sequence: TGTGCCAGCAGGGGGGGCCGGGACAGGATACAAGAGACCCAGTACTTC. Translation: CASRGGRDRIQETQYF.

CDR3 sequence: CASSLDFLAGGPEWTGELFF. In DNA, the CDR3 is TGTGCCAGCAGCTTAGATTTTTTGGCGGGGGGGCCTGAGTGGACCGGGGAGCTGTTTTTT. The V and J genes are TRBV11-2 and TRBJ2-2; 9 positions agree with TRBD2. The CDR3 covers 20 residues. V was pared by 0 bases and J by 5 bases, with 16 bases of the junction left unmatched. The V gene's germline CDR1 is SGHAT and CDR2 FQNNGV. The whole variable domain, filled in from reference TRBV11-2 and TRBJ2-2, reads EAGVAQSPRYKIIEKRQSVAFWCNPISGHATLYWYQQILGQGPKLLIQFQNNGVVDDSQLPKDRFSAERLKGVDSTLKIQPAKLEDSAVYLCASSLDFLAGGPEWTGELFFGEGSRLTVL.

J is TRBJ2-1 and V is TRBV30; 7 bases are a match to TRBD1. Per germline, CDR1 GTSNPN and CDR2 SVGIG (reference sequence). The CDR3 is 15 residues long. V was pared by 3 bases and J by 4 bases, with 9 bases of the junction left unmatched. CDR3 amino acids: CAWSAGTARYNEQFF. In nucleotides, the CDR3 is TGTGCCTGGAGCGCCGGGACAGCGAGATACAATGAGCAGTTCTTC.

This chain connects TRBV5-1 to TRBJ2-3; D call uncertain. Trimming took 3 bases from V and 7 from J, leaving 21 bases between them. CDR3 length: 16 residues. Germline assignment: CDR1 SGHRS and CDR2 YFSETQ. The CDR3 spells CASSSSLGQKANTQYF. DNA for the CDR3: TGCGCCAGCAGCTCCTCTCTAGGTCAGAAGGCTAATACGCAGTATTTT.

The chain combines TRBV9 with TRBJ1-6; 11 positions agree with TRBD1. Losses at the gene ends were 4 bases for V and 13 bases for J; bases not matched to a gene: 7. This CDR3 region has 14 residues. The germline V gene encodes CDR1 SGDLS and CDR2 YYNGEE. This CDR3 is CASSPGQGGRPLHF. Written as DNA, the CDR3 is TGTGCCAGCAGCCCGGGACAGGGGGGCCGTCCCCTCCACTTT.

The chain combines TRBV4-2 with TRBJ1-5; D may be TRBD1 (5 bases). The V gene lost 3 bases and the J gene lost 7 bases, with 13 bases spanning the gap. The CDR3 consists of 14 residues. Germline V gene data show CDR1 as LGHNA and CDR2 as YNFKEQ. This CDR3 is CASSQGGPGQPQHF. CDR3 coding DNA: TGTGCCAGCAGCCAGGGGGGTCCTGGGCAGCCCCAGCATTTT.